This T cell receptor (beta chain) emerged from a study of blood T cells in healthy people across ages. Sample-barcoded 5' priming and a J-beta primer mix drove a second PCR of about 6 to 12 cycles. TCRdb processed the 5' RACE reads anew with MiXCR; each CDR3 protein has one entry. The sample lists over 1,200,000 distinct CDR3 sequences; 59% were seen once. CDR3 size: 12 residues. CDR1 and CDR2 from the germline V gene are DFQATT and SNEGSKA (reference sequence). This chain connects TRBV20-1 to TRBJ2-5; D is unclear. Gene TRBJ2-7 matches the end of the DNA better, so the J call may be wrong. Sequenced sample: blood. The receptor's source is a man younger than 30 in good health. The CDR3 DNA sequence: TGCAGTGCACTGACCACGATCTACGAGCAGTACTTC. Its protein is CSALTTIYEQYF.